This record concerns one T cell receptor beta chain sequence. Its matching antigen is unknown. The entry originates in a study of T cell responses to AZD1222 COVID-19 vaccine. Study observations and caveats: An increase in Spike-specific TCR breadth and depth was observed after two AZD1222 doses.

CDR1 WNHNN and CDR2 SYGVQD come from the germline V gene (reference sequence). V gave up 8 bases and J gave up 1 base; unmatched junction bases: 5. This CDR3 contains 14 residues. Clones were read by immunoSEQ multiplex PCR, and TCRdb kept only the in-frame ones, dropping some. The table includes 150,000 to 200,000 clones, 90% to 95% detected once. This TCR came from an adult in good health. The sample was peripheral blood, taken on day 0 of AZD1222 vaccination. The chain links TRBV10-1 to TRBJ2-7; 10 nucleotides agree with TRBD2. This CDR3 is CASLLAGSSYEQYF. The CDR3 DNA reads TGCGCCAGCCTACTAGCGGGGAGTTCCTACGAGCAGTACTTC.